These T cell receptor beta chains were read from a single sample in a study of cytomegalovirus exposure and HLA in healthy donors. Clones were sequenced by immunoSEQ multiplex PCR, and TCRdb holds only the in-frame ones, with some missing. The top ten hold around 19% of the sample, which has about 130,000 clones, over 65% seen once. Sequenced sample: PBMCs. The receptors here all came from a man aged 18 to 29 in good health and CMV-seropositive. Both conserved end residues are part of each CDR3. Each record gives: D gene, J gene, clone size, V gene, CDR3 DNA, CDR3 protein. The D gene is left open where the match is weak. A row's size may be missing; if present it is once, few, many or a size class.

>TRBD2|TRBJ2-1|.|TRBV19
TGTGCCAGTAGTATGAGCGGGGGGCGCTATGAGCAGTTCTTC
CASSMSGGRYEQFF
>.|TRBJ1-1|few|TRBV6-1
TGTGCCAGCAGTGAGCTTCCGGGGGTGACTGAAGCTTTCTTT
CASSELPGVTEAFF
>TRBD1|TRBJ1-2|.|TRBV6-6
TGTGCCAGCAGAAGACAGGGGTATGGCTACACCTTC
CASRRQGYGYTF
>TRBD1|TRBJ2-2|.|TRBV19
TGTGCCAGTACCCCTAGACAGGGCGTGAGGACCGGGGAGCTGTTTTTT
CASTPRQGVRTGELFF
>TRBD1|TRBJ2-1|.|TRBV6-5
TGTGCCAGCAGTTACATCCCAGGGGGCAGTGAGCAGTTCTTC
CASSYIPGGSEQFF
>TRBD1|TRBJ1-6|.|TRBV27
TGTGCCAGCAGTCTACAGGGGGTAGATTCACCCCTCCACTTT
CASSLQGVDSPLHF
>.|TRBJ2-3|once|TRBV10-3
TGTGCCATCAGGGGGACACAAGCAAGCACAGATACGCAGTATTTT
CAIRGTQASTDTQYF
>TRBD1|TRBJ2-1|many|TRBV7-2
TGTGCCAGCAGCTTAACGAGACAGGGGAATGAGCAGTTCTTC
CASSLTRQGNEQFF
>.|TRBJ2-7|.|TRBV7-9
TGTGCCAGCAGCCAGACGACAGACGAGCAGTACTTC
CASSQTTDEQYF
>TRBD1|TRBJ1-2|.|TRBV27
TGTGCCAGTACGACAGGGATGCTGGGCTACACCTTC
CASTTGMLGYTF
>.|TRBJ1-4|.|TRBV6-1
TGTGCCAGCACGGACCGAGGGCTTAATGAAAAACTGTTTTTT
CASTDRGLNEKLFF
>TRBD1|TRBJ2-7|.|TRBV7-9
TGTGCCAGCAGCCACCCCCGGGACAGAGGGAATCCTGGCGAGCAGTACTTC
CASSHPRDRGNPGEQYF
>TRBD1|TRBJ2-7|.|TRBV9
TGTGCCAGCAGCGTAGGTAAGGGGGCAGGGGAAGGCTACGAGCAGTACTTC
CASSVGKGAGEGYEQYF
>.|TRBJ1-2|.|TRBV21-1
TGTGCCAGCAGCGAGAGAGACACTGCTAACTATGGCTACACCTTC
CASSERDTANYGYTF
>TRBD1|TRBJ1-5|.|TRBV12-5
TGTGCTAGTGGGGGGTGGGACAGGTCCTCCAATCAGCCCCAGCATTTT
CASGGWDRSSNQPQHF
>.|TRBJ1-4|.|TRBV4-1
TGCGCCAGCAGCCAAGATTGGGGGGATAATGAAAAACTGTTTTTT
CASSQDWGDNEKLFF
>.|TRBJ2-2|few|TRBV7-9
TGTGCCAGCAGCCGTAGCGGGAACACCGGGGAGCTGTTTTTT
CASSRSGNTGELFF
>TRBD1|TRBJ1-2|.|TRBV30
TGTGCCTGGAGTGGACAGGGGGTGGGTGGCTACACCTTC
CAWSGQGVGGYTF
>.|TRBJ1-2|.|TRBV30
TGTGCCTGGAGTGTACCTACAGGGAATCATGGCTACACCTTC
CAWSVPTGNHGYTF
>TRBD2|TRBJ2-3|.|TRBV6-5
TGTGCCAGCAGTGGGCGGGGGGCGATCTCAGATACGCAGTATTTT
CASSGRGAISDTQYF
>TRBD1|TRBJ2-7|.|TRBV13
TGTGCCAGCAGCTCGGGACAGGGAGTCCACGAGCAGTACTTC
CASSSGQGVHEQYF
>TRBD1|TRBJ2-7|.|TRBV10-3
TGTGCCATCAGGGACGTGGACAGGGGGCGAGAGCAGTACTTC
CAIRDVDRGREQYF
>.|TRBJ2-7|once|TRBV27
TGTGCCAGCAGTCTCCTCTCAGGGGTGCCCTACGAGCAGTACTTC
CASSLLSGVPYEQYF
>TRBD1|TRBJ1-2|.|TRBV18
TGTGCCAGCTCACCATCGGGACAGGGCTATGGCTACACCTTC
CASSPSGQGYGYTF
>TRBD2|TRBJ2-3|.|TRBV28
TGTGCCAGCAGTTTATTAGCGGGGTCAAAGGCAGATACGCAGTATTTT
CASSLLAGSKADTQYF
>TRBD1|TRBJ1-5|.|TRBV6-5
TGTGCCAGCAGTTTTACAGGGGTTAGCAATCAGCCCCAGCATTTT
CASSFTGVSNQPQHF
>.|TRBJ2-1|.|TRBV10-3
TGTGCCATCAGTGAGTCAGGCGGGACCTACAATGAGCAGTTCTTC
CAISESGGTYNEQFF
>.|TRBJ1-6|.|TRBV30
TGTGCCTGGAGTCAAACCGGGGGAGGAAAGTATTCACCCCTCCACTTT
CAWSQTGGGKYSPLHF
>TRBD2|TRBJ2-7|.|TRBV18
TGTGCCAGCTCACCAGGTAGCGGGGGGTTTGAAGAGCAGTACTTC
CASSPGSGGFEEQYF